This T cell receptor beta chain was identified in a study of blood T cell repertoires in COVID-19. The wider study: Specimens from acute and convalescent COVID-19 originated in the United States, Italy and Spain. Sample material is recorded as cDNA or gDNA derived from T cells, B-cell-depleted T cells, or PBMCs.

The repertoire was sequenced with immunoSEQ multiplex PCR; TCRdb's copy has only in-frame clones and lacks some. The top ten hold approximately 7.6% of the sample, which has about 240,000 clones, around 83% seen once. Germline CDR1 SGDLS, CDR2 YYNGEE. The CDR3 contains 16 residues. Losses at the gene ends were 3 bases for V and 7 bases for J; bases not matched to a gene: 14. The sequence derives from a woman of 80 years or more with COVID-19, enrolled during active disease. V is TRBV9 and J is TRBJ2-7; 9 bases map to TRBD2. The source material was peripheral blood. CDR3 sequence reads: CASSAAGRGGSSEQYF. DNA of the CDR3: TGTGCCAGCAGCGCAGCGGGGCGGGGGGGTTCTAGTGAGCAGTACTTC.